The 3 T cell receptor beta chains presented below share a single source sample, sequenced in a study of cytomegalovirus exposure and HLA in healthy donors (dated by TCRdb to about 2017). Receptor amplification or capture employed the immunoSEQ multiplex PCR assay. A mixture of 60 forward primers for TCR Vbeta segments and 13 reverse primers for TCR Jbeta segments was used in the multiplex PCR. TCRdb obtained this table from immuneACCESS and retained in-frame rearrangements with V and J assigned. These tables miss some clones; where compared with another copy, unresolved V genes account for less than half of the shortfall, and the remainder is unexplained. This sample gives 180,000 or so clones in total; around 75% of them show up just once. Of the sample, 7.7% is held by the ten largest clones. Sequenced material: PBMCs. The receptor source for this set is a woman aged 40 to 55 in good health and CMV-seropositive.

The chain links TRBV18 to TRBJ1-5, with D perhaps TRBD1 (5 bases). The V and J ends lost 3 bases and 6 bases respectively, with 18 bases between them. The germline CDR1 and CDR2 sequences are KGHSH and LQKENI. CDR3 length: 16 amino acids. The CDR3 sequence is CASSPTFGQGSQPQHF. The CDR3, as DNA: TGTGCCAGCTCACCCACTTTTGGGCAGGGCAGTCAGCCCCAGCATTTT. Complete variable domain (other parts from reference TRBV18 and TRBJ1-5): NAGVMQNPRHLVRRRGQEARLRCSPMKGHSHVYWYRQLPEEGLKFMVYLQKENIIDESGMPKERFSAEFPKEGPSILRIQQVVRGDSAAYFCASSPTFGQGSQPQHFGDGTRLSIL.

The J gene is TRBJ1-4, the V gene TRBV4-3; the D is unclear. The CDR3 has 15 residues. The V end lost 4 bases, the J end lost 0 bases, and 9 bases lay between the germline ends. The germline V gene has CDR1 LGHNA and CDR2 YSLEER. The CDR3 is CASSPQVATNEKLFF. The CDR3 DNA follows: TGCGCCAGCAGCCCTCAGGTGGCAACTAATGAAAAACTGTTTTTT.

The rearrangement joins TRBV19 to TRBJ1-5; no clear D. This CDR3 has 16 residues. Germline V CDR1 and CDR2: LNHDA, SQIVND (reference sequence). V was cut by 0 bases and J by 3 bases, with 12 bases left in between. The CDR3 region has the DNA TGTGCCAGTAGTATAGATCATCCGACTACCAATCAGCCCCAGCATTTT. Translation gives CASSIDHPTTNQPQHF.